These 15 T cell receptor beta chains were all obtained from the same sample, sequenced in a study of blood T cell repertoires in COVID-19. Sequencing was performed with immunoSEQ multiplex PCR; in TCRdb, only in-frame clones are kept and a portion is missing. The sample holds some 400,000 clones, about 89% seen once. Sequenced: peripheral blood. All receptors come from a woman aged 25 to 39 with COVID-19, enrolled during active disease.

This chain joins TRBV2 and TRBJ1-2, with D perhaps TRBD1 (5 bases). CDR3 length: 12 residues. Per the germline V gene, CDR1 is SNHLY and CDR2 is FYNNEI. Between the trimmed V and J ends, which lost 6 bases and 5 bases, there was a span of 10 bases. In nucleotides, the CDR3 is TGTGCCAGCAGAGCAACAGGATATGGCTACACCTTC. Protein product: CASRATGYGYTF.

The V call is TRBV30, the J call TRBJ2-7, with 7 bases aligning to TRBD1. This CDR3 contains 13 residues. Germline V gene lookup returns CDR1 GTSNPN and CDR2 SVGIG (reference sequence). V gave up 2 bases and J gave up 3 bases; unmatched junction bases: 4. CDR3 in amino acids: CAWSIAGGYEQYF. As DNA, the CDR3 is TGTGCCTGGAGTATCGCAGGGGGCTACGAGCAGTACTTC.

The genes are TRBV30 and TRBJ1-1, with 7 bases fitting TRBD1. The CDR3 covers 19 residues. Per the germline V gene, CDR1 is GTSNPN and CDR2 is SVGIG (reference sequence). The J segment lost 1 base and the V segment lost 1 base, leaving 18 bases of the junction unmatched. CDR3 residues: CAWSGGRGRGFIENTEAFF. The CDR3 nucleotides read TGTGCCTGGAGTGGGGGAAGGGGGCGCGGGTTTATTGAGAACACTGAAGCTTTCTTT.

This clone was found once. The rearrangement joins TRBV6-6 to TRBJ2-2; 9 bases are a match to TRBD1. The V gene's germline CDR1 is MNHNY and CDR2 SVGAGI (reference sequence). J gave up 6 bases and V 6 bases, and 5 bases lay outside the gene matches. CDR3 length equals 14 residues. Here the CDR3 DNA reads TGTGCCAGCAGCTCTGACAGGGGGGCCGGGGAGCTGTTTTTT. Its protein product is CASSSDRGAGELFF.

The chain combines TRBV27 with TRBJ1-1; tentatively, D is TRBD1 (5 bases). CDR3 length equals 15 residues. Looked up from germline, CDR1 is MNHEY and CDR2 is SMNVEV (reference sequence). Trimming stripped 5 bases from V and 4 bases from J, with 17 bases between. The DNA for the CDR3 is TGTGCCAGCAGTCCCCAGGTCGGGGGAATCACTGAAGCTTTCTTT. Its protein product is CASSPQVGGITEAFF.

The CDR3 here is CAWSRTAAQYF. In DNA, the CDR3 is TGTGCCTGGAGCAGGACAGCGGCCCAGTACTTC. The chain has TRBV30 and TRBJ2-5, with D possibly TRBD1 on 6 matching bases. This CDR3 spans 11 amino acids. Trimming cost V 3 bases and J 9 bases, with 11 bases left between them. Germline V gene data show CDR1 as GTSNPN and CDR2 as SVGIG (reference sequence).

The chain employs TRBV11-3 and TRBJ2-1; TRBD2 might be the D (6 bases). V lost 5 bases and J lost 6, with 17 bases in between. The germline V gene has CDR1 SGHNT and CDR2 YENEEA. This CDR3 region has 15 residues. DNA for the CDR3: TGTGCCAGCAGCCCTCGCGGGCGGGAAGGCAATGAGCAGTTCTTC. This gives the protein CASSPRGREGNEQFF. Supplemented by reference TRBV11-3 and TRBJ2-1, the full variable domain reads EAGVVQSPRYKIIEKKQPVAFWCNPISGHNTLYWYLQNLGQGPELLIRYENEEAVDDSQLPKDRFSAERLKGVDSTLKIQPAELGDSAVYLCASSPRGREGNEQFFGPGTRLTVL.

The rearrangement links TRBV10-1 to TRBJ2-2; TRBD2 aligns across 12 bases. Germline-derived CDR1 and CDR2 are WNHNN and SYGVQD (reference sequence). The CDR3 consists of 17 residues. V lost 2 bases, J lost 4 bases, and 5 bases stayed unmatched. CDR3 protein: CASSELAGGPSTGELFF. The CDR3 DNA follows: TGCGCCAGCAGTGAGCTAGCGGGAGGGCCGAGCACCGGGGAGCTGTTTTTT.

This clone was recorded only once. The chain is built from TRBV30 and TRBJ2-7, with TRBD2 identical over 7 bases. V lost 4 bases and J lost 2; bases outside the gene matches: 5. CDR1 and CDR2 (germline): GTSNPN, SVGIG (reference sequence). The CDR3 contains 13 residues. This CDR3 reads CAWNRGGAYEQYF. The CDR3 nucleotides read TGTGCCTGGAATCGGGGAGGGGCCTACGAGCAGTACTTC.

V gene TRBV4-1 combines with J gene TRBJ2-7, with 7 nucleotides matching TRBD2. With V trimmed by 1 base and J by 1 base, 16 bases remained unmatched. CDR1 and CDR2 (germline): MGHRA, YSYEKL. The CDR3 totals 19 residues. For the CDR3, the DNA is TGCGCCAGCAGCCAAGGTCCCTTCGGAGGGGCAGCGGGGTCCTACGAGCAGTACTTC. Translation gives CASSQGPFGGAAGSYEQYF.

The chain joins TRBV6-1 to TRBJ2-5; 9 positions match TRBD2. V shed 3 bases and J 5 bases; nucleotides not matched to a gene: 7. Germline CDR1 and CDR2: MNHNS and SASEGT. The CDR3 runs to 15 residues. In DNA, the CDR3 is TGTGCCAGCAGTGACCAGGGCGGGAGGGGGGAGACCCAGTACTTC. This encodes CASSDQGGRGETQYF.

The rearrangement links TRBV5-4 to TRBJ2-1, with TRBD2 identical over 9 bases. The CDR3 length is 16 residues. V dropped 3 bases and J dropped 7; count of bases not matched to a gene: 11. Germline CDR1 reads SGHNT; CDR2 reads YYREEE (reference sequence). CDR3 coding DNA: TGTGCCAGCAGCTCCCCGACTAGCGGCCATAGGAATGAGCAGTTCTTC. It translates to CASSSPTSGHRNEQFF.

This clone has just one count. The chain uses TRBV5-4 and TRBJ2-1, with TRBD2 matching 7 bases. The CDR3 covers 15 residues. Germline lookup yields CDR1 SGHNT and CDR2 YYREEE (reference sequence). Trimming at V came to 4 bases and at J to 9 bases, leaving 13 bases not matched to a gene. The CDR3 protein is CASSRPFAGAFEQFF. The CDR3 nucleotides are TGTGCCAGCAGCCGCCCCTTCGCGGGAGCTTTTGAGCAGTTCTTC.

The V and J genes are TRBV3-1 (or the pseudogene TRBV3-2) and TRBJ2-7; tentative D call: TRBD2 (6 bases). Trimming cost V 6 bases and J 6 bases, with 12 bases left between them. The CDR3 spans 12 residues. The germline gives CDR1 LGHDT, CDR2 YNNKEL (reference sequence). CDR3 coding DNA: TGTGCCAGCAGAACAGTGGAGGGCGAGCAGTACTTC. Encoded protein: CASRTVEGEQYF.

The chain links TRBV3-1 (or the pseudogene TRBV3-2) to TRBJ2-7; 7 bases fit TRBD2. V lost 5 bases, J lost 4 bases, and 8 bases stayed unmatched. This CDR3 has 14 amino acids. Germline V gives CDR1 LGHDT, CDR2 YNNKEL (reference sequence). The CDR3 DNA follows: TGTGCCAGCAGCACCGGGACTACCCTTTACGAGCAGTACTTC. Residues: CASSTGTTLYEQYF.